The present T cell receptor (beta chain) was sequenced within a study of CD8+ T cells in alopecia areata. Study-wide context: Treated patients were given 5 to 10 mg oral tofacitinib twice daily. Dosing spanned 6 to 18 months on tofacitinib, then 6 months off drug. Study results and limitations: The study found higher clonality in lesional than normal scalp, especially in alopecia totalis/universalis.

After isolation, RNA underwent reverse transcription to generate cDNA as the sequencing template. Produced via immunoSEQ multiplex PCR; TCRdb's table is partial and in-frame only. This table has about 150,000 clones, roughly 50% appearing once. A note on this clone: The antigen remains unidentified.

The TCR comes from a human donor with alopecia areata. Material: CD4+ T cells sorted from blood.

CDR3 amino acids: CASSLPGMATDTQYF. The CDR3 DNA is TGTGCCAGCAGCCTCCCCGGGATGGCCACAGATACGCAGTATTTT. The genes are TRBV5-6 and TRBJ2-3, with D possibly being TRBD2 (5 bases). This CDR3 is 15 amino acids long. Germline-derived CDR1 and CDR2 are SGHDT and YYEEEE. V lost 4 bases, J lost 2 bases, and 14 bases lay in between.